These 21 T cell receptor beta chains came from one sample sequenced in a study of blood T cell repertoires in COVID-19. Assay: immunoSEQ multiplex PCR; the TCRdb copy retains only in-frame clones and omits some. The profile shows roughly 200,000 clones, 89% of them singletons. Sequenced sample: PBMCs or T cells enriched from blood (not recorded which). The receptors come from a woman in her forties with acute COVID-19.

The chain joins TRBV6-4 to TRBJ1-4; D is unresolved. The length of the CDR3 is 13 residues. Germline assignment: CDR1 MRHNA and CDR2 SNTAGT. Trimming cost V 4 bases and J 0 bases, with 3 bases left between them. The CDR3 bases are TGTGCCAGCAGTGCTACAACTAATGAAAAACTGTTTTTT. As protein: CASSATTNEKLFF.

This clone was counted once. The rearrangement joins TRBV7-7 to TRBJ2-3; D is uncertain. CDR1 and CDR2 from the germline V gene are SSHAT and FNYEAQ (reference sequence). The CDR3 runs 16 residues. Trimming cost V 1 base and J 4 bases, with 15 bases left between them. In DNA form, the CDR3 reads TGTGCCAGCAGCTTAGTGGTCAAACTAAGCGCAGATACGCAGTATTTT. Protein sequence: CASSLVVKLSADTQYF.

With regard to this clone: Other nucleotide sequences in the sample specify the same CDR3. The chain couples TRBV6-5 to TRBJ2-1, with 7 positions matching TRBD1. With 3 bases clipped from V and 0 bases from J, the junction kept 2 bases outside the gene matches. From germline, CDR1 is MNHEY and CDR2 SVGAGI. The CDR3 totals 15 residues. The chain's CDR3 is CASSYRDSSYNEQFF. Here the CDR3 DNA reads TGTGCCAGCAGTTATAGGGACAGCTCCTACAATGAGCAGTTCTTC.

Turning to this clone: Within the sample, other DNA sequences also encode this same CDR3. The CDR3 DNA reads TGCGCCAGCAGCTTGGCTACAGGTTCCTACGAGCAGTACTTC. Encoded protein: CASSLATGSYEQYF. The chain is built from TRBV5-1 and TRBJ2-7; D perhaps matches TRBD1 (5 bases). The germline V gene encodes CDR1 SGHRS and CDR2 YFSETQ. V shed 0 bases and J shed 1 base, with 8 bases lying between them. The CDR3 covers 14 residues.

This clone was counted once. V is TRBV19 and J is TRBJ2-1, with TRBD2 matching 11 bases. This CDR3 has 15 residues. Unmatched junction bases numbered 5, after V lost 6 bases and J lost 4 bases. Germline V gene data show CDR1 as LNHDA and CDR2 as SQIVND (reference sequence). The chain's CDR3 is CASSSLAGEYNEQFF. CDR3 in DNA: TGTGCCAGTAGCTCACTAGCGGGAGAGTACAATGAGCAGTTCTTC.

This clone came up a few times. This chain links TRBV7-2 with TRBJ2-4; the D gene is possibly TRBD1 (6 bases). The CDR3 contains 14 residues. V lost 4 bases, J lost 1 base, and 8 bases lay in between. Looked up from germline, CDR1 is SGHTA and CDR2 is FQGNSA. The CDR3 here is CASSSQGAKNIQYF. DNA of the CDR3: TGTGCCAGCAGCTCGCAGGGGGCCAAAAACATTCAGTACTTC.

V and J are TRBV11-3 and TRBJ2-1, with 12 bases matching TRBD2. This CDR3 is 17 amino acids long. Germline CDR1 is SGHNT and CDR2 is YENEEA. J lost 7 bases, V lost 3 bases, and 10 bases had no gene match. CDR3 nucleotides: TGTGCCAGCAGCTTCTCCGGGACTAGCGGGCTGGGGAATGAGCAGTTCTTC. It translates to CASSFSGTSGLGNEQFF.

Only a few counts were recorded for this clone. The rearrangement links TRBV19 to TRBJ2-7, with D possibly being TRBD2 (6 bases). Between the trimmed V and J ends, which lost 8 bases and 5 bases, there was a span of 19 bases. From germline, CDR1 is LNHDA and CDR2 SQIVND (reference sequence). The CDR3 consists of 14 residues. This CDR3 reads CASRRTTSINEQYF. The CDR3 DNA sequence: TGTGCCAGTCGACGGACTACCAGCATCAACGAGCAGTACTTC.

CDR3 protein: CASSYPRGGASYEQYF. DNA of the CDR3: TGTGCCAGCAGTTACCCCCGGGGGGGGGCAAGCTACGAGCAGTACTTC. The J gene is TRBJ2-7, the V gene TRBV6-6, with 8 nucleotides matching TRBD2. CDR1 and CDR2 from the germline V gene are MNHNY and SVGAGI (reference sequence). Trimming removed 2 bases from V and 3 bases from J; junction bases left unmatched: 9. CDR3 length: 16 amino acids.

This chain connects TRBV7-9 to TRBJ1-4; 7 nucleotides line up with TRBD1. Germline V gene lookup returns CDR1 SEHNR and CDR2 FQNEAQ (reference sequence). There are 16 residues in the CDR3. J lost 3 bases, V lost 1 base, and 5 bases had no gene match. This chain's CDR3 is CASSLGTGLPNEKLFF. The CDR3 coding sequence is TGTGCCAGCAGCTTAGGGACAGGACTTCCTAATGAAAAACTGTTTTTT.

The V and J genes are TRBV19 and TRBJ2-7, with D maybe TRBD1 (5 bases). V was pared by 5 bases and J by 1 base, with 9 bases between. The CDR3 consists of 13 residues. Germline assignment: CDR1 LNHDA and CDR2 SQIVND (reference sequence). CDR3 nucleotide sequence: TGTGCCAGTAGTGACAGTTTATCCTACGAGCAGTACTTC. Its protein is CASSDSLSYEQYF.

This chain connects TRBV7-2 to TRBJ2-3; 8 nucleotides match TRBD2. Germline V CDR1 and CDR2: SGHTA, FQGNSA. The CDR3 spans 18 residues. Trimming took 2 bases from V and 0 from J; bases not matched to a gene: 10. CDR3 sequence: CASSLRILSGGSTDTQYF. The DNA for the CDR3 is TGTGCCAGCAGCTTAAGGATTTTGTCGGGGGGGAGCACAGATACGCAGTATTTT.

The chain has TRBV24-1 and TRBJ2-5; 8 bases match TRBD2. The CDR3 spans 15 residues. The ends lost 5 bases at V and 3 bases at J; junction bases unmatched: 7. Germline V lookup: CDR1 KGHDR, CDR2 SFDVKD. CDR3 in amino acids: CATSGSGDGEETQYF. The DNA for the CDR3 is TGTGCCACCAGTGGTAGCGGGGATGGCGAAGAGACCCAGTACTTC.

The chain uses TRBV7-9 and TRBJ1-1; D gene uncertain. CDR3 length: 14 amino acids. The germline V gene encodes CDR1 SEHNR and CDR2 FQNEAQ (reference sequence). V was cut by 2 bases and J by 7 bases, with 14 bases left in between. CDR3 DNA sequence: TGTGCCAGCAGCTTAACTTCCGGGTCCGGTGAAGCTTTCTTT. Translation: CASSLTSGSGEAFF.

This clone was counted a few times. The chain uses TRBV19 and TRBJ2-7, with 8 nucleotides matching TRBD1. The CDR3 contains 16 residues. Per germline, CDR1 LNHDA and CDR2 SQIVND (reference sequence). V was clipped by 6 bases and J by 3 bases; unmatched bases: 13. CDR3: CASSLRQGAVGYEQYF. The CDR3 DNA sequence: TGTGCCAGTAGCCTTCGCCAGGGGGCTGTGGGCTACGAGCAGTACTTC.

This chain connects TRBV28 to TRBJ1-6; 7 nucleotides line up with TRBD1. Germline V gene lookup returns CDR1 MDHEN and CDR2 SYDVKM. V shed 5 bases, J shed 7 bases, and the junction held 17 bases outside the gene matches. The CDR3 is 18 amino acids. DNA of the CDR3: TGTGCCAGCAGTCCCGTTGGCCTGCCGGCAGGGGGAAATTCACCCCTCCACTTT. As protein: CASSPVGLPAGGNSPLHF.

In DNA form, the CDR3 reads TGTGCCAGCAGTGAACTAGCGGGGTTAAGCACAGATACGCAGTATTTT. Its translation is CASSELAGLSTDTQYF. The rearrangement joins TRBV2 to TRBJ2-3, with TRBD2 matching 9 bases. The J segment lost 0 bases and the V segment lost 2 bases, leaving 3 bases of the junction unmatched. Germline V gene sequence: CDR1 SNHLY, CDR2 FYNNEI. The CDR3 extends over 16 amino acids.

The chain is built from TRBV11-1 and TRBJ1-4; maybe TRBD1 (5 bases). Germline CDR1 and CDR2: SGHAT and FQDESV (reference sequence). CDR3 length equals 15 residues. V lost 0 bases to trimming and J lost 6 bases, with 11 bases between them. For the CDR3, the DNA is TGTGCCAGCAGCTTAGCCCAGGGCGTCGATGAAAAACTGTTTTTT. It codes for CASSLAQGVDEKLFF.

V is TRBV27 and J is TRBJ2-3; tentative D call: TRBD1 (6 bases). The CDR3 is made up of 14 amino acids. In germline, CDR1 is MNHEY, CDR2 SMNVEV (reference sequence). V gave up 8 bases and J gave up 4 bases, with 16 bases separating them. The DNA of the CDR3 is TGTGCCAGCCTGCCCCAGGGGCGCCCAGATACGCAGTATTTT. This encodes CASLPQGRPDTQYF.

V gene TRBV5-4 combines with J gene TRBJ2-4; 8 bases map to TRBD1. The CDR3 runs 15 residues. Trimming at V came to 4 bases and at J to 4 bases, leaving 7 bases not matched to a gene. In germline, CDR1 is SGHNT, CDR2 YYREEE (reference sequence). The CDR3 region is CASSPGGASKNIQYF. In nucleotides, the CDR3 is TGTGCCAGCAGCCCAGGGGGCGCTTCAAAAAACATTCAGTACTTC.

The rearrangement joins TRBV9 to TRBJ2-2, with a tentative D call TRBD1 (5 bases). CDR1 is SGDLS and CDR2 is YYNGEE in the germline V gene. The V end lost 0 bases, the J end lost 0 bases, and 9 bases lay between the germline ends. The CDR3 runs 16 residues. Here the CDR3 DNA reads TGTGCCAGCAGCGTAGCAGGGAACCCGAACACCGGGGAGCTGTTTTTT. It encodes CASSVAGNPNTGELFF. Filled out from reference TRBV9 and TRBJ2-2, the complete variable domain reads DSGVTQTPKHLITATGQRVTLRCSPRSGDLSVYWYQQSLDQGLQFLIQYYNGEERAKGNILERFSAQQFPDLHSELNLSSLELGDSALYFCASSVAGNPNTGELFFGEGSRLTVL.